This T cell receptor (beta chain) was captured in a study of blood T cell repertoires in COVID-19. Study-level background: The origin of the acute and convalescent COVID-19 samples was the United States, Italy and Spain. PBMCs, B-cell-depleted T cells, or T cells were the source of the cDNA or gDNA that made up the material.

The CDR3 contains 13 residues. Looked up from germline, CDR1 is SGDLS and CDR2 is YYNGEE. Losses at the gene ends were 5 bases for V and 1 base for J; bases not matched to a gene: 1. Original processing notes: The assay estimated nucleated cells by amplifying reference gene primers. The data were produced by immunoSEQ multiplex PCR, yet TCRdb's version contains in-frame clones alone and is incomplete. Clonal size and the V and J genes are those of that table, whereas D and trimming came from the DNA. The sample has fewer than 80,000 clones, 90% seen once. Material for sequencing was peripheral blood. The rearrangement joins TRBV9 to TRBJ2-3; 7 bases agree with TRBD2. The origin of this receptor is a man over 45 with acute or convalescent COVID-19. This CDR3 reads CASRAGGTDTQYF. The CDR3 DNA follows: TGTGCCAGCAGGGCGGGGGGCACAGATACGCAGTATTTT.